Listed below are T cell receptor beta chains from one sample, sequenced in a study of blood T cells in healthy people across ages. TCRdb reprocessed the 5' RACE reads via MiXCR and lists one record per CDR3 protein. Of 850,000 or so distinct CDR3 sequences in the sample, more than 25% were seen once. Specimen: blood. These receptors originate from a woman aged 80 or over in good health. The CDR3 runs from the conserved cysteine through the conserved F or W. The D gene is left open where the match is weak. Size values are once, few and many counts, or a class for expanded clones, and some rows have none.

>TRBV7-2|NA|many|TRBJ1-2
CASSLSPGRNYGYTF
TGTGCCAGCAGCTTATCCCCGGGGAGGAACTATGGCTACACCTTC
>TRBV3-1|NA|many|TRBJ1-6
CASSQDRYSPLHF
TGTGCCAGCAGCCAAGATCGGTACTCACCCCTCCACTTT
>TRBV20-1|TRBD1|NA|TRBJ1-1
CSARDVAGQGAEAFF
TGCAGTGCTAGAGATGTTGCGGGACAGGGCGCTGAAGCTTTCTTT
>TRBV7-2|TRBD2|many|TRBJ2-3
CASSQLAGGPADTQYF
TGTGCCAGCAGTCAACTAGCGGGGGGCCCCGCGGATACGCAGTATTTT
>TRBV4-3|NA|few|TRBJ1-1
CASSQAGLTEAFF
TGCGCCAGCAGCCAAGCGGGGCTCACTGAAGCTTTCTTT
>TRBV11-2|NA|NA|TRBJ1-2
CASAVGGAYGYTF
TGTGCCAGCGCAGTGGGGGGCGCCTATGGCTACACCTTC
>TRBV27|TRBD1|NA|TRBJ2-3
CASRRTGGGIDTQYF
TGTGCCAGCAGGCGCACAGGGGGCGGGATAGATACGCAGTATTTT
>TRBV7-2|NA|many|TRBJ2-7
CASSHQGGSSYEQYF
TGTGCCAGCAGCCACCAGGGGGGCAGCTCCTACGAGCAGTACTTC
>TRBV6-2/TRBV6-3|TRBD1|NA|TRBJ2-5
CASRKGDRGPRETQYF
TGTGCCAGCAGAAAGGGGGACAGGGGGCCTCGGGAGACCCAGTACTTC
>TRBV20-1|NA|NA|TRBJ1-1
CSASFPQAGMNTEAFF
TGCAGTGCTAGCTTCCCCCAGGCGGGGATGAACACTGAAGCTTTCTTT
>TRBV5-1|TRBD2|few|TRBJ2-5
CASSSRLAGGYQETQYF
TGCGCCAGCAGCTCACGACTAGCGGGGGGGTACCAAGAGACCCAGTACTTC
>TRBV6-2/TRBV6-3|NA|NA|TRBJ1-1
CASSSPGGALGAFF
TGTGCCAGCAGTTCCCCTGGAGGGGCGCTGGGAGCTTTCTTT
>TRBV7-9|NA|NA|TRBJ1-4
CASSLAPAGRDEKLFF
TGTGCCAGCAGCTTAGCGCCGGCAGGCAGGGATGAAAAACTGTTTTTT
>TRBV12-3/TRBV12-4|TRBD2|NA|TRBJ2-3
CASSLGSGGSASTDTQYF
TGTGCCAGCAGTTTAGGGAGCGGGGGTTCCGCTAGCACAGATACGCAGTATTTT
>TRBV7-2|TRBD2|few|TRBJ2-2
CASSPLAGGLAGELFF
TGTGCCAGCAGCCCACTAGCGGGGGGTTTGGCCGGGGAGCTGTTTTTT
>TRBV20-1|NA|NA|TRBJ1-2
CSAKPPRVNYGYTF
TGCAGTGCCAAACCCCCCAGGGTGAACTATGGCTACACCTTC
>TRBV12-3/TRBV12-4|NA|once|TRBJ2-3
CASSLGARTDTEYF
TGTGCCAGCAGTCTAGGGGCGAGAACAGATACGGAGTATTTT
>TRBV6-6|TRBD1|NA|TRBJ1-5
CASRMGQGGNQPQHF
TGTGCCAGCAGAATGGGGCAGGGGGGCAATCAGCCCCAGCATTTT
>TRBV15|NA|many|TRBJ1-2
CATSRDGAGNGYTF
TGTGCCACCAGCAGAGATGGGGCAGGGAATGGCTACACCTTC
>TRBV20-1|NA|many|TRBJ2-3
CSARGRGATDTQYF
TGCAGTGCTAGGGGTCGGGGGGCCACAGATACGCAGTATTTT
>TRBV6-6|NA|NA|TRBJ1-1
CATYSAGQLIEAFF
TGTGCCACCTACTCGGCAGGGCAGCTAATTGAAGCTTTCTTT
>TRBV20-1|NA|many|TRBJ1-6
CSASKGIYNSPLHF
TGCAGTGCTAGTAAGGGGATTTATAATTCACCCCTCCACTTT
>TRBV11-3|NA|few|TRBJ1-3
CASRRISGNTIYF
TGTGCCAGCAGGCGTATCTCTGGAAACACCATATATTTT
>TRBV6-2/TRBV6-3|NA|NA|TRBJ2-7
CASSDSNRGSEQYF
TGTGCCAGCAGTGACTCGAATAGGGGCAGCGAGCAGTACTTC
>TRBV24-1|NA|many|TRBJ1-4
CATSAYTSGEKLFF
TGTGCCACCAGTGCCTACACCTCAGGGGAAAAACTGTTTTTT
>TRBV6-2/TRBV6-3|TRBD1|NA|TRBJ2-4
CASVQGSAKNIQYF
TGTGCCAGTGTACAGGGGTCGGCCAAAAACATTCAGTACTTC
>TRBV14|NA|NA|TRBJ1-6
CASSQERSPLHF
TGTGCCAGCAGCCAAGAGCGTTCACCCCTCCACTTT
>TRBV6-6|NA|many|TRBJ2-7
CASSYQQKPYEQYF
TGTGCCAGCAGTTACCAACAGAAGCCATACGAGCAGTACTTC
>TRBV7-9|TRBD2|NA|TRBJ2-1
CASSWDLRGRGYNGQFF
TGTGCCAGCAGCTGGGATCTCCGGGGGAGGGGCTACAATGGGCAGTTCTTC
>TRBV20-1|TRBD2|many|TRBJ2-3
CSPRTSGGADTQYF
TGCAGTCCCCGGACTAGCGGGGGGGCAGATACGCAGTATTTT
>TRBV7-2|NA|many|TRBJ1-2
CASSLDVGTRYGYTF
TGTGCCAGCAGCTTAGATGTCGGGACACGGTATGGCTACACCTTC
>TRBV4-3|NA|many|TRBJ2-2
CASSQETRGGELFF
TGCGCCAGCAGCCAAGAAACAAGAGGCGGGGAGCTGTTTTTT
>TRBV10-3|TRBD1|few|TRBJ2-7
CAIRRTGSYNEQYF
TGTGCCATCAGGCGGACAGGTTCCTACAATGAGCAGTACTTC
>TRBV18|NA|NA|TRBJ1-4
CASSSQGGEKLFF
TGTGCCAGCTCCTCACAGGGAGGCGAAAAACTGTTTTTT
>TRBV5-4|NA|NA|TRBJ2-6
CASSLKQVSGANVLTF
TGTGCCAGCAGCTTGAAACAGGTCTCTGGGGCCAACGTCCTGACTTTC
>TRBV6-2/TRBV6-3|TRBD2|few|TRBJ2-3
CASTGGGLPTDTQYF
TGTGCCAGCACGGGAGGAGGACTCCCCACAGATACGCAGTATTTT
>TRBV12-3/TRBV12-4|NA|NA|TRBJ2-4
CASARGPENIQYF
TGTGCCAGCGCCAGGGGTCCTGAAAACATTCAGTACTTC
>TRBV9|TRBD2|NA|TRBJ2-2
CASSVEASGGAGTGELFF
TGTGCCAGCAGCGTAGAGGCTAGCGGGGGGGCCGGTACCGGGGAGCTGTTTTTT
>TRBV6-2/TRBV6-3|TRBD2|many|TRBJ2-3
CASSTTSGGRTSRGTQYF
TGTGCCAGCAGTACGACTAGCGGGGGGAGGACCTCAAGGGGGACGCAGTATTTT
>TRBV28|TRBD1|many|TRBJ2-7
CASSTKGQGVGEQYF
TGTGCCAGCAGCACTAAGGGACAGGGGGTTGGCGAGCAGTACTTC
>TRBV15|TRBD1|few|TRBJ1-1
CATSRLPGQGANTEAFF
TGTGCCACCAGCAGACTCCCGGGACAGGGAGCGAACACTGAAGCTTTCTTT
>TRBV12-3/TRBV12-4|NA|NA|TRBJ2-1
CASSLRTQYNEQLF
TGTGCCAGCAGTCTAAGGACTCAATACAATGAGCAGTTATTC